A selection of T cell receptor beta chains follows, all from one sample in a study of human T cells and chemical hapten exposure. TCRdb reanalysed the RACE reads using MiXCR and keeps one entry per CDR3 protein. Here the sample spans fewer than 95,000 distinct CDR3 sequences, 8% to 11% being singletons. Sequencing was performed on whole blood, taken in connection with sensitization to the hapten diphenylcyclopropenone (DPC). These receptor sequences come from a man aged 35 to 55 with alopecia areata. Some clones in this sample may be carry-over from other donors' samples. Both conserved end residues are part of each CDR3. Each record gives: clone size, V gene, D gene, J gene, CDR3 protein, CDR3 DNA. D genes are given only for firm matches. Rows may omit the clone size; those that give it use once, few, many or a size class.

many	TRBV4-3	.	TRBJ2-4	CASSQERQGINIQYF	TGCGCCAGCAGCCAAGAGAGGCAGGGGATAAACATTCAGTACTTC
.	TRBV7-3	.	TRBJ2-3	CASSRSGVQGTDTQYF	TGTGCCAGCAGCCGGTCAGGGGTTCAGGGCACAGATACGCAGTATTTT
few	TRBV10-3	.	TRBJ1-4	CAISESMVRRTNEKLFF	TGTGCCATCAGTGAGTCCATGGTTCGTCGAACTAATGAAAAACTGTTTTTT
few	TRBV7-2	.	TRBJ1-5	CASSFLNQPQHF	TGTGCCAGCAGCTTTCTAAATCAGCCCCAGCATTTT
.	TRBV7-2	.	TRBJ2-2	CASSISGLGGLGELFF	TGTGCCAGCAGCATTAGCGGGCTAGGGGGACTCGGGGAGCTGTTTTTT
.	TRBV6-5	TRBD1	TRBJ2-5	CASSYSGQGTQYF	TGTGCCAGCAGTTACTCTGGACAGGGGACCCAGTACTTC
.	TRBV12-3/TRBV12-4	.	TRBJ2-4	CASSQSPGRVKNIQYF	TGTGCCAGCAGCCAGTCACCGGGACGGGTCAAAAACATTCAGTACTTC
few	TRBV4-3	TRBD1	TRBJ2-7	CASSSGTESDEQYF	TGCGCCAGCAGTTCCGGGACAGAGTCAGACGAGCAGTACTTC
few	TRBV7-2	.	TRBJ2-6	CASTPPGSGANVLTF	TGTGCCAGCACCCCACCCGGCTCTGGGGCCAACGTCCTGACTTTC
once	TRBV7-3	.	TRBJ2-2	CASSPPFGELFF	TGTGCCAGCAGCCCCCCCTTCGGGGAGCTGTTTTTT
few	TRBV12-3/TRBV12-4	.	TRBJ1-6	CASSLEGETNSPLHF	TGTGCCAGCAGTTTAGAGGGGGAGACGAATTCACCCCTCCACTTT
many	TRBV7-2	TRBD2	TRBJ2-5	CASSLQGGRETQYF	TGTGCCAGCAGCTTACAGGGAGGGAGGGAGACCCAGTACTTC
many	TRBV7-9	.	TRBJ1-4	CASSLGGSEKLFF	TGTGCCAGCAGCTTAGGGGGCAGTGAAAAACTGTTTTTT
.	TRBV7-3	.	TRBJ1-1	CASSSHREGAEAFF	TGTGCCAGCAGCTCCCACAGGGAGGGCGCTGAAGCTTTCTTT
few	TRBV28	TRBD2	TRBJ2-3	CASSLSGLAGLTDTQYF	TGTGCCAGCAGTCTTTCCGGACTAGCGGGACTCACAGATACGCAGTATTTT
few	TRBV19	TRBD1	TRBJ1-5	CASGQGIYQPQHF	TGTGCCAGCGGACAGGGGATTTATCAGCCCCAGCATTTT
.	TRBV4-2	.	TRBJ1-4	CASSQDRRQLFF	TGTGCCAGCAGCCAAGACCGACGGCAACTGTTTTTT
few	TRBV6-5	TRBD2	TRBJ2-3	CASSYLGLAGDTISTDTQYF	TGTGCCAGCAGTTACCTAGGACTAGCGGGAGATACCATTAGCACAGATACGCAGTATTTT
few	TRBV7-9	TRBD2	TRBJ2-7	CASSLGTSGPYEQYF	TGTGCCAGCAGCCTGGGGACTAGCGGTCCCTACGAGCAGTACTTC
many	TRBV24-1	.	TRBJ1-5	CATSDLSQGQPQHF	TGTGCCACCAGTGATTTGTCCCAGGGACAGCCCCAGCATTTT